This TCR beta chain was captured in a study of cytotoxic CD8 clonotypes in ibrutinib-treated CLL. Findings and caveats of the study: Baseline levels were approached again at progression, after clonality had risen at ibrutinib response. Public clonotypes occurred uncommonly; on treatment, they contracted or remained stable.

As input for TCR beta libraries, roughly 2 micrograms of genomic DNA came from cryopreserved PBMCs. Comments on this clone: The antigen remains unidentified.

The CDR3 contains 15 residues. CDR1 is SGHDN and CDR2 is FVKESK in the germline V gene. Losses at the gene ends were 3 bases for V and 4 bases for J; bases not matched to a gene: 3. Targeted sequencing depth ranged from 1 in 200,000 to 1 in 1 million T cells. TCRdb's table, derived via immunoSEQ multiplex PCR, lists solely in-frame clones and lacks some. Here the sample spans 40,000 to 55,000 clones, approximately 82% being singletons. This sequence was found in a human donor with chronic lymphocytic leukemia. This chain joins TRBV14 and TRBJ1-6; TRBD1 aligns across 7 bases. The specimen was PBMCs, collected after 24 months of ibrutinib treatment. CDR3 in DNA: TGTGCCAGCAGCCAGGGGGGACAGTATAATTCACCCCTCCACTTT. Its protein is CASSQGGQYNSPLHF.